The rows below give T cell receptor beta chains drawn from one sample of a study of regulatory T cells in long-lasting Graves disease. TCRdb recomputed calls from the multiplex PCR reads with MiXCR, one row per CDR3 protein. The top ten hold 11% to 15% of the sample, which has under 300,000 distinct CDR3 sequences, just over 20% seen once. The sequencing here drew on peripheral blood mononuclear cells (PBMCs), taken at new diagnosis, from a patient treated with antithyroid drugs. Receptors originate from a female donor with Graves disease. Both conserved end residues are part of each CDR3. A D gene is named only where the DNA matches it firmly. Size values are once, few and many counts, or a class for expanded clones, and some rows have none.

DNA | CDR3 | J | length | V | size | D
TGCAGTGCTGCCTGGGAGGCTAGCGGTTACAATGAGCAGTTCTTC | CSAAWEASGYNEQFF | TRBJ2-1 | 15 | TRBV20-1 | many | TRBD2
TGCAGTGCTAGAGATCTTCCTAGCGGGGGACGGGCGAATACGCAGTATTTT | CSARDLPSGGRANTQYF | TRBJ2-3 | 17 | TRBV20-1 | . | TRBD2
TGTGCCAGCAGTGTTTTCCAGGCGGCCACCGAGCAGTACTTC | CASSVFQAATEQYF | TRBJ2-7 | 14 | TRBV2 | many | .
TGTGCCAGCAGTCCGCAAGAGGGAATAGGTGGCTACACCTTC | CASSPQEGIGGYTF | TRBJ1-2 | 14 | TRBV12-3/TRBV12-4 | many | .
TGTGCCAGCAGTTTGGGTACAACCTACCAAGAGACCCAGTACTTC | CASSLGTTYQETQYF | TRBJ2-5 | 15 | TRBV6-2/TRBV6-3 | many | .
TGTGCCATCAGTTACGACAGGGGAGGAGGCTACACCTTC | CAISYDRGGGYTF | TRBJ1-2 | 13 | TRBV10-3 | many | TRBD1
TGTGCCAGCAGCACGACAGTGGCGCAAGAGACCCAGTACTTC | CASSTTVAQETQYF | TRBJ2-5 | 14 | TRBV6-1 | many | .
TGTGCCAGCAATAGGCAACTTGCCTACGAGCAGTACTTC | CASNRQLAYEQYF | TRBJ2-7 | 13 | TRBV6-1 | many | .
TGTGCCACCAGCAGAGTTAGGACAGGATACAATGAGCAGTTCTTC | CATSRVRTGYNEQFF | TRBJ2-1 | 15 | TRBV15 | once | TRBD1
TGTGCCAGCCGGCAGGGGGTGAGGGATGGAGCTTTCTTT | CASRQGVRDGAFF | TRBJ1-1 | 13 | TRBV12-3/TRBV12-4 | many | TRBD1
TGTGCTAGTGGCCCTGGACAGGGTTATAGGAATGAGCAGTTCTTC | CASGPGQGYRNEQFF | TRBJ2-1 | 15 | TRBV12-5 | many | TRBD1
TGTGCCACCAGCAGACAGCGGGACACCCGTGGCGAGACCCAGTACTTC | CATSRQRDTRGETQYF | TRBJ2-5 | 16 | TRBV15 | few | .
TGTGCCAGCAGACCCCTGGGACAGCACAATCAGCCCCAGCATTTT | CASRPLGQHNQPQHF | TRBJ1-5 | 15 | TRBV6-1 | many | TRBD1
TGCAGCGTCGGTCATAGTTTTACAGATACGCAGTATTTT | CSVGHSFTDTQYF | TRBJ2-3 | 13 | TRBV29-1 | many | .
TGTGCCAGCGCCGGACTCGGGAGCTCCTACAATGAGCAGTTCTTC | CASAGLGSSYNEQFF | TRBJ2-1 | 15 | TRBV14 | many | .
TGTGCCAGCATGGCCGCTCGTTATCAGCCCCAGCATTTT | CASMAARYQPQHF | TRBJ1-5 | 13 | TRBV2 | many | .
TGCGCCAGCAGCCAAGCCCAAACCGGGGGTGAAGCTTTCTTT | CASSQAQTGGEAFF | TRBJ1-1 | 14 | TRBV4-1 | few | .
TGCGCCAGCAGCAATGGCCCTGGACAGTACTACGAGCAGTACTTC | CASSNGPGQYYEQYF | TRBJ2-7 | 15 | TRBV5-1 | many | .
TGTGCCAGCAGCCCAAGCTCCGGGGGGCACTATGGCTACACCTTC | CASSPSSGGHYGYTF | TRBJ1-2 | 15 | TRBV2 | many | .
TGTGCCAGTAGTATAGAAGCAGGGGTTTGGGATGAGCAGTTCTTC | CASSIEAGVWDEQFF | TRBJ2-1 | 15 | TRBV19 | . | .
TGTGCCAGCAACTTCGACAGGGGGCCCTACGAGCAGTACTTC | CASNFDRGPYEQYF | TRBJ2-7 | 14 | TRBV6-1 | many | TRBD1
TGTGCCAGCAGCTTAAGAGGGGAATATGGCTACACCTTC | CASSLRGEYGYTF | TRBJ1-2 | 13 | TRBV5-1 | many | .
TGTGCCAGCGGACCTACTAACCTCATCGAATCCGGGGAGCTGTTTTTT | CASGPTNLIESGELFF | TRBJ2-2 | 16 | TRBV6-1 | many | .
TGTGCCAGCAGTTCGGGACTAGCAGGCACCGGGGAGCTGTTTTTT | CASSSGLAGTGELFF | TRBJ2-2 | 15 | TRBV28 | many | TRBD2
TGTGCCAGCAGCTTAAGGATGTCACAGGGAGGAGAAAAACTGTTTTTT | CASSLRMSQGGEKLFF | TRBJ1-4 | 16 | TRBV7-2 | many | .
TGTGCCAGCGGGGGACCGGGGGCCGGGGAGCTGTTTTTT | CASGGPGAGELFF | TRBJ2-2 | 13 | TRBV6-1 | many | .
TGTGCCACCAGCAGGCCCGGCGGGAGGCAGTTCTTC | CATSRPGGRQFF | TRBJ2-1 | 12 | TRBV15 | many | TRBD2
TGTGCCAGCAGTACACACGGACAGGGGTTCTATGGCTACACCTTC | CASSTHGQGFYGYTF | TRBJ1-2 | 15 | TRBV27 | many | TRBD1
TGTGCCAGCAGCTTAGAAGGGTCTGAAGCTTTCTTT | CASSLEGSEAFF | TRBJ1-1 | 12 | TRBV11-3 | . | .
TGTGCCAGCAGGCCTATGCGAGGGGGGATCTCCTACGAGCAGTACTTC | CASRPMRGGISYEQYF | TRBJ2-7 | 16 | TRBV12-3/TRBV12-4 | many | .
TGTGCCAGCAGCCCTCGGGACATCATTGAGACCCAGTACTTC | CASSPRDIIETQYF | TRBJ2-5 | 14 | TRBV11-1 | . | .
TGTGCCAGCTCAAGGACTAGCGTTGGGGCAGATACGCAGTATTTT | CASSRTSVGADTQYF | TRBJ2-3 | 15 | TRBV18 | many | TRBD2
TGTGCCAGCAGCTTAAGTACCGTCTACGAGCAGTACTTC | CASSLSTVYEQYF | TRBJ2-7 | 13 | TRBV7-2 | many | .
TGTGCCACCAGTGATTTGCGTGACGATGGAGAGACCCAGTACTTC | CATSDLRDDGETQYF | TRBJ2-5 | 15 | TRBV24-1 | many | .
TGCGCCAGCAGTGAGTCGGCAGGCGATTCTGGGGCCAACGTCCTGACTTTC | CASSESAGDSGANVLTF | TRBJ2-6 | 17 | TRBV10-2 | . | .
TGTGCCAGCAGCTTGGGAAGCGGGGGGCAAGAGACCCAGTACTTC | CASSLGSGGQETQYF | TRBJ2-5 | 15 | TRBV7-2 | many | TRBD2
TGTGCCAGCAGATTAGGGACAGGGGTGAACACTGAAGCTTTCTTT | CASRLGTGVNTEAFF | TRBJ1-1 | 15 | TRBV28 | . | TRBD1
TGTGCCAGCAGCCCAGGAGGGACAGGTTGGAAAGAAAAACTGTTTTTT | CASSPGGTGWKEKLFF | TRBJ1-4 | 16 | TRBV7-9 | many | TRBD1
TGTGCCAGCTTAACAGGGGGTTCAGTAGAATCACCCCTCCACTTT | CASLTGGSVESPLHF | TRBJ1-6 | 15 | TRBV18 | many | TRBD1
TGTGCCAGCAGCCGGACTAGCGGGCCAGAAGGGGAGCAGTACTTC | CASSRTSGPEGEQYF | TRBJ2-7 | 15 | TRBV11-2 | . | TRBD2
TGTGCCACCAGTGATTTCAGGAGCAGAAAAGCTTTCTTT | CATSDFRSRKAFF | TRBJ1-1 | 13 | TRBV24-1 | many | .
TGTGCCACCGAAACTAGCGGGGCTACAGATACGCAGTATTTT | CATETSGATDTQYF | TRBJ2-3 | 14 | TRBV7-2 | many | TRBD2
TGTGCCAGCAGTAGTAGACTAGCGGGACTCGGATACAATGAGCAGTTCTTC | CASSSRLAGLGYNEQFF | TRBJ2-1 | 17 | TRBV28 | few | TRBD2
TGTGCCAGCAGTCCTGGGACCGCCGGGTATGAGCAGTTCTTC | CASSPGTAGYEQFF | TRBJ2-1 | 14 | TRBV6-2/TRBV6-3 | many | .
TGTGCCAGCAGTAGAGACAGCACTGAAGCTTTCTTT | CASSRDSTEAFF | TRBJ1-1 | 12 | TRBV6-1 | many | .
TGTGCCAGCAGCTTGGCCACAGGGCCCCAAAATTCACCCCTCCACTTT | CASSLATGPQNSPLHF | TRBJ1-6 | 16 | TRBV5-4 | few | .
TGTGCCAGCAGAACCCCCGTAGCGGGAGTCTCCAATGAGCAGTTCTTC | CASRTPVAGVSNEQFF | TRBJ2-1 | 16 | TRBV11-2 | many | TRBD2
TGTGCCACCAGTGATTTGGGGGGGAATGAGCAGTTCTTC | CATSDLGGNEQFF | TRBJ2-1 | 13 | TRBV24-1 | . | .
TGTGCCAGCAGCTCATCCGATTACGGCTACACCTTC | CASSSSDYGYTF | TRBJ1-2 | 12 | TRBV12-3/TRBV12-4 | many | .
TGTGCCAGCAGTTTACTGGGGTCGGCAGGCAATCAGCCCCAGCATTTT | CASSLLGSAGNQPQHF | TRBJ1-5 | 16 | TRBV27 | many | .
TGCGCCAGCAGCCAAGTGGGACAGGGCGCCGGGGAGCTGTTTTTT | CASSQVGQGAGELFF | TRBJ2-2 | 15 | TRBV4-1 | . | TRBD1
TGTGCCACCGTCGTGGATGCCTCCTACGAGCAGTACTTC | CATVVDASYEQYF | TRBJ2-7 | 13 | TRBV6-2/TRBV6-3 | many | .
TGCGCCAGCAGCCGAGGGGGGGCCCAGTACTTC | CASSRGGAQYF | TRBJ2-5 | 11 | TRBV2 | . | .
TGTGCCAGCAGCGATACTGGGAGGGAAGCTTTCTTT | CASSDTGREAFF | TRBJ1-1 | 12 | TRBV11-2 | many | .